This T cell receptor (beta chain) was documented in a study of regulatory T cells in long-lasting Graves disease. iRepertoire HTBI primers and Arm-PCR of CDR3 regions built TCR beta libraries. In TCRdb, the multiplex PCR reads were re-called with MiXCR into one record per CDR3 protein. This sample has about half a million distinct CDR3 sequences, with about 20% found just once. The CDR3 loop spans 13 amino acids. V was pared by 7 bases and J by 2 bases, with 4 bases of the junction left unmatched. Germline V CDR1 and CDR2: SGHRS, YFSETQ. Time point specified: persistent/refractory GD, antithyroid drugs over 5 years with positive TRAb. RNA from PBMCs was the source of the TCR library.

The V and J genes are TRBV5-1 and TRBJ2-3; 7 bases align to TRBD1. Sequenced material: peripheral blood mononuclear cells (PBMCs), taken when the disease was refractory, from a patient treated with antithyroid drugs. The clonotype originates from a female donor with Graves disease. For the CDR3, the DNA is TGCGCCAGCCGACAGGGCAACACAGATACGCAGTATTTT. Protein sequence: CASRQGNTDTQYF.